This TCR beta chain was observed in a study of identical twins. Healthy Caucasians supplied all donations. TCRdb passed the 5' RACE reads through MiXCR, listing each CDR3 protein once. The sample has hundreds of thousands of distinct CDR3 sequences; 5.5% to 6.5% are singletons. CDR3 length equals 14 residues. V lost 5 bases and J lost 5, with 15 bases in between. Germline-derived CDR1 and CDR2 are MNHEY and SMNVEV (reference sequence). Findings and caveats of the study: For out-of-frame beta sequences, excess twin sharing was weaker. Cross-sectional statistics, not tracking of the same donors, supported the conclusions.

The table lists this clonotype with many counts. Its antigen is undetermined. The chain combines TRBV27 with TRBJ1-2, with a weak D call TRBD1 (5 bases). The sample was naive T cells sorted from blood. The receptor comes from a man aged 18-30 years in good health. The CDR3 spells CASSPLTDPYGYTF. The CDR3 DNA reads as TGTGCCAGCAGTCCATTGACAGACCCTTATGGCTACACCTTC.